The rows below give T cell receptor beta chains drawn from one sample of a study of blood T cell repertoires in COVID-19. Generated by immunoSEQ multiplex PCR, the TCRdb table keeps only in-frame clones and is missing some. The data show approximately 300,000 clones, 75% to 90% seen once. The specimen was peripheral blood. These receptor sequences come from a woman in her fifties or sixties who had recovered from COVID-19. The CDR3 runs from the conserved cysteine through the conserved F or W. The D gene is left open where the match is weak. Only part of the rows carry a size: once, few, many, or a class if the clone is expanded.

TRBV9	TRBD1	.	TRBJ2-5	CASSSRQGFQETQYF	TGTGCCAGCAGCTCCAGACAGGGTTTCCAAGAGACCCAGTACTTC
TRBV6-5	.	.	TRBJ1-6	CASSLGLSSYNSPLHF	TGTGCCAGCAGTTTGGGGCTGAGCTCCTATAATTCACCCCTCCACTTT
TRBV18	.	.	TRBJ2-5	CASSRATHSGETQYF	TGTGCCAGCTCACGCGCAACCCACAGCGGAGAGACCCAGTACTTC
TRBV5-8	TRBD2	.	TRBJ2-7	CASSSGLAANYEQYF	TGTGCCAGCAGCTCGGGACTAGCGGCTAACTACGAGCAGTACTTC
TRBV7-2	.	.	TRBJ2-1	CASSSQWGTGTYNEQFF	TGTGCCAGCAGCTCCCAGTGGGGGACTGGTACCTACAATGAGCAGTTCTTC
TRBV19	.	.	TRBJ1-2	CASSIGRDYGYTF	TGTGCCAGTAGTATTGGCAGGGACTATGGCTACACCTTC
TRBV5-1	TRBD1	.	TRBJ1-4	CASSVTGTGGEKLFF	TGCGCCAGCAGCGTGACGGGGACAGGGGGGGAAAAACTGTTTTTT
TRBV11-2	.	.	TRBJ1-5	CASSPDRDQPQHF	TGTGCCAGCAGCCCCGACAGAGATCAGCCCCAGCATTTT
TRBV29-1	.	.	TRBJ2-3	CSVRGRAGTDTQYF	TGCAGCGTTAGGGGGAGGGCAGGGACAGATACGCAGTATTTT
TRBV7-3	.	.	TRBJ2-3	CASGFPSGRAYF	TGTGCCAGCGGCTTTCCGAGTGGCAGGGCGTATTTT
TRBV11-2	TRBD2	.	TRBJ2-1	CASSLGLANEQFF	TGTGCCAGCAGCTTGGGACTAGCCAATGAGCAGTTCTTC
TRBV6-5	.	.	TRBJ1-1	CASSYVGGNTEAFF	TGTGCCAGCAGTTACGTGGGAGGGAACACTGAAGCTTTCTTT
TRBV7-9	TRBD1	.	TRBJ2-1	CASSFPGTGGEWQFF	TGTGCCAGCAGCTTCCCAGGGACAGGGGGCGAGTGGCAGTTCTTC
TRBV6-1	.	.	TRBJ1-4	CASSEEGVANEKLFF	TGTGCCAGCAGTGAAGAAGGGGTGGCTAATGAAAAACTGTTTTTT
TRBV7-2	.	few	TRBJ1-5	CASSLVARVAQPQHF	TGTGCCAGCAGCTTAGTTGCCAGGGTTGCTCAGCCCCAGCATTTT
TRBV6-4	TRBD1	.	TRBJ2-1	CASSRDSYSYNEQFF	TGTGCCAGCAGCAGGGACAGCTACTCCTACAATGAGCAGTTCTTC
TRBV30	.	.	TRBJ1-2	CAWSDGGVYTF	TGTGCCTGGAGTGATGGGGGGGTCTACACCTTC
TRBV27	TRBD1	.	TRBJ2-7	CASKGASEQYF	TGTGCCAGCAAGGGGGCTAGCGAGCAGTACTTC
TRBV7-2	TRBD2	.	TRBJ2-1	CASSLAPPGLAGGFEQFF	TGTGCCAGCAGCCTTGCCCCGCCAGGACTAGCGGGAGGGTTTGAGCAGTTCTTC
TRBV9	.	.	TRBJ2-7	CASSVGSVIYEQYF	TGTGCCAGCAGCGTAGGGAGTGTAATCTACGAGCAGTACTTC
TRBV9	TRBD1	.	TRBJ2-3	CASSGDRDRGTDTQYF	TGTGCCAGCAGCGGCGACAGGGATAGGGGCACAGATACGCAGTATTTT
TRBV7-3	TRBD1	.	TRBJ1-1	CASSQNRGTEAFF	TGTGCCAGCAGCCAAAACAGGGGCACTGAAGCTTTCTTT
TRBV30	.	.	TRBJ1-1	CAWSPTRGEDTEAFF	TGTGCCTGGAGTCCCACCAGGGGCGAGGACACTGAAGCTTTCTTT
TRBV6-5	TRBD1	.	TRBJ1-2	CASSPDRGSYGYTF	TGTGCCAGCAGTCCCGACAGGGGGTCCTATGGCTACACCTTC
TRBV18	TRBD1	.	TRBJ2-2	CASPMTGAGQDTGELFF	TGTGCCAGTCCCATGACAGGGGCAGGCCAGGACACCGGGGAGCTGTTTTTT
TRBV5-1	TRBD1	.	TRBJ1-4	CASSWQGQGREKLFF	TGCGCCAGCAGCTGGCAGGGACAGGGTAGGGAAAAACTGTTTTTT
TRBV9	TRBD1	once	TRBJ1-1	CASSGSLGQGRGRDTEAFF	TGTGCCAGCAGCGGATCTTTGGGACAGGGTCGAGGCAGGGACACTGAAGCTTTCTTT
TRBV5-6	.	.	TRBJ2-7	CASSLAVRGTVWYF	TGTGCCAGCAGCTTGGCGGTTCGGGGAACAGTATGGTACTTC
TRBV19	.	once	TRBJ2-1	CASASRTVLSPPPGNEQFF	TGTGCCAGTGCGAGTAGGACAGTACTTTCACCCCCTCCGGGGAATGAGCAGTTCTTC
TRBV4-3	.	.	TRBJ1-3	CASSQDSATARNTIYF	TGCGCCAGCAGCCAAGATAGTGCGACAGCTCGAAACACCATATATTTT
TRBV10-3	.	.	TRBJ1-2	CAISDRQRPNYGYTF	TGTGCCATCAGTGATAGACAGCGACCTAACTATGGCTACACCTTC
TRBV9	.	.	TRBJ1-2	CASSGGVHGYTF	TGTGCCAGCAGTGGGGGGGTTCATGGCTACACCTTC
TRBV6-5	.	.	TRBJ2-7	CASSRVALSYEQYF	TGTGCCAGCAGCCGGGTCGCCTTGTCCTACGAGCAGTACTTC
TRBV6-6	.	.	TRBJ2-1	CASSRNTYRGGWVATYNEQFF	TGTGCCAGCAGCCGAAACACTTACAGGGGAGGTTGGGTAGCCACCTACAATGAGCAGTTCTTC
TRBV5-1	TRBD2	.	TRBJ2-1	CATREGAGDNEQFF	TGCGCCACCCGGGAGGGTGCAGGTGACAATGAGCAGTTCTTC
TRBV9	.	.	TRBJ1-2	CASSMENYGYTF	TGTGCCAGCAGTATGGAGAACTATGGCTACACCTTC
TRBV19	TRBD2	.	TRBJ2-1	CASSRTSGSNEQFF	TGTGCCAGTAGTAGGACTAGCGGGAGCAATGAGCAGTTCTTC
TRBV10-3	.	.	TRBJ1-5	CAIRGGGTTQPQHF	TGTGCCATCCGCGGAGGCGGCACCACTCAGCCCCAGCATTTT
TRBV18	.	.	TRBJ2-5	CASSPSSTQYF	TGTGCCAGCTCACCTTCATCAACCCAGTACTTC
TRBV7-6	.	.	TRBJ2-1	CASSFGGVGNEQFF	TGTGCCAGCAGCTTTGGCGGGGTTGGCAATGAGCAGTTCTTC
TRBV5-6	.	.	TRBJ2-1	CASSLDGNTYNEQFF	TGTGCCAGCAGCTTGGACGGGAATACCTACAATGAGCAGTTCTTC
TRBV9	TRBD2	.	TRBJ2-1	CASSNGLAGGLVFNEQFF	TGTGCCAGCTCTAATGGATTAGCGGGAGGGCTAGTCTTCAATGAGCAGTTCTTC
TRBV19	.	.	TRBJ1-2	CASSMRMYDGYTF	TGTGCCAGTAGTATGCGGATGTACGATGGCTACACCTTC
TRBV19	.	.	TRBJ1-6	CASSGRDLGYNSPLHF	TGTGCCAGTAGTGGCCGGGACTTAGGCTATAATTCACCCCTCCACTTT
TRBV4-2	.	.	TRBJ2-2	CASSQDRDTGELFF	TGTGCCAGCAGCCAAGATCGGGACACCGGGGAGCTGTTTTTT
TRBV19	.	.	TRBJ1-2	CASSPRSLNLPGYTF	TGTGCCAGTAGTCCCCGGTCCTTAAACCTCCCCGGCTACACCTTC
TRBV5-1	TRBD1	.	TRBJ1-2	CASSPWGQTSNYGYTF	TGCGCCAGCAGCCCATGGGGACAGACATCTAACTATGGCTACACCTTC
TRBV11-2	TRBD2	.	TRBJ2-1	CASSQGLVFPNEQFF	TGTGCCAGCAGCCAAGGACTAGTTTTTCCCAATGAGCAGTTCTTC
TRBV7-2	.	.	TRBJ1-4	CASSRTGLRGEKLFF	TGTGCCAGCAGCCGGACGGGCCTCCGGGGGGAAAAACTGTTTTTT
TRBV29-1	.	.	TRBJ1-1	CSALRSSDTEAFF	TGCAGCGCCCTCCGGTCATCGGACACTGAAGCTTTCTTT
TRBV5-4	TRBD2	.	TRBJ2-7	CASSLGIAGDEQYF	TGTGCCAGCAGCTTGGGGATAGCGGGAGACGAGCAGTACTTC
TRBV5-5	.	.	TRBJ2-7	CASSLTWEAYEQYF	TGTGCCAGCAGCTTGACCTGGGAGGCCTACGAGCAGTACTTC
TRBV5-6	.	.	TRBJ2-3	CASSLTGSDTQYF	TGTGCCAGCAGCTTGACAGGGTCCGATACGCAGTATTTT
TRBV5-1	.	.	TRBJ1-3	CASSLQGLGNTIYF	TGCGCCAGCAGCTTGCAGGGCTTGGGAAACACCATATATTTT
TRBV7-3	.	.	TRBJ2-5	CASSLGGSQETQYF	TGTGCCAGCAGCTTGGGAGGATCCCAAGAGACCCAGTACTTC
TRBV5-6	.	.	TRBJ2-1	CASSLSSIEQFF	TGTGCCAGCAGCCTAAGTAGTATTGAGCAGTTCTTC
TRBV9	TRBD1	.	TRBJ1-2	CASSDGTGYGYTF	TGTGCCAGCAGCGACGGGACAGGGTACGGCTACACCTTC
TRBV6-2/TRBV6-3	.	.	TRBJ1-1	CASSEPGQTNTEAFF	TGTGCCAGCAGCGAACCGGGACAAACGAACACTGAAGCTTTCTTT
TRBV7-2	.	.	TRBJ2-1	CASRSYNEQFF	TGTGCCAGCCGCTCCTACAATGAGCAGTTCTTC